This TCR beta chain was captured in a study of T-cell reconstitution after alpha-beta-depleted transplantation in children. The TCRbeta library incorporated unique molecular identifiers. TCRdb reprocessed the PCR reads with MiXCR, giving one entry per CDR3 protein. The data contain about 260,000 distinct CDR3 sequences, around 7.5% of them singletons. This clonotype was seen repeatedly, ten times or more. Germline CDR1 is SEHNR and CDR2 is FQNEAQ (reference sequence). CDR3 size: 14 residues. V was clipped by 1 base and J by 0 bases, with 5 bases between them. Sequenced material: PBMCs, mostly from graft donor cells, taken 180 days after TCRalphabeta/CD19-depleted stem cell transplant. This chain joins TRBV7-9 and TRBJ2-3; D is ambiguous. The origin of this receptor is a male patient between 10 and 17 years old who had a stem cell transplant for acute lymphoblastic leukemia, so the T cells may come from the graft donor. The CDR3 here is CASSLVASTDTQYF. The CDR3 region has the DNA TGTGCCAGCAGCTTAGTCGCAAGCACAGATACGCAGTATTTT.